What follows are 3 T cell receptor beta chains derived from one specimen sequenced in a study of T cells after yellow fever vaccination. From the 5' RACE reads, TCRdb called clonotypes with MiXCR, one entry per CDR3 protein. The data contain hundreds of thousands of distinct CDR3 sequences, roughly 20% of them singletons. The sequences come from PBMCs, collected before the yellow fever booster vaccination. Source of these receptors: a man younger than 35 who received the YFV17D yellow fever vaccine.

The chain uses TRBV9 and TRBJ1-2; D possibly corresponds to TRBD1 (6 bases). The CDR3 consists of 15 residues. V lost 4 bases to trimming and J lost 3 bases, with 16 bases between them. Looked up from germline, CDR1 is SGDLS and CDR2 is YYNGEE. CDR3 region: CASSSRAGEDYGYTF. CDR3 bases: TGTGCCAGCAGCTCCCGGGCAGGGGAGGACTATGGCTACACCTTC.

The rearrangement links TRBV6-2 or TRBV6-3 to TRBJ1-5; D is undetermined. The CDR3 has 16 amino acids. V was shortened by 4 bases and J by 6 bases, with 19 bases between the two germline ends. Germline V gene sequence: CDR1 MNHEY, CDR2 SVGEGT. CDR3 in amino acids: CASSFPGLRKGQPQHF. The CDR3 bases are TGTGCCAGCAGTTTCCCCGGCCTCAGGAAGGGTCAGCCCCAGCATTTT.

This clonotype was detected only a few times. The chain carries TRBV7-6 and TRBJ2-4, with 7 nucleotides matching TRBD1. Germline trimming cut 4 bases from V and 9 bases from J; bases unmatched to any gene: 6. CDR3 length equals 13 residues. The germline CDR1 and CDR2 sequences are SGHVS and FNYEAQ. The DNA for the CDR3 is TGTGCCAGCAGCTCGACAGGGTTAAGCATTCAGTACTTC. Translation gives CASSSTGLSIQYF.